A single sample is the source of the 22 T cell receptor beta chains below, sequenced in a study of PD-L1 blockade in urothelial cancer. This sample's time point: peripheral blood 6 weeks after treatment start. The protocol was immunoSEQ multiplex PCR, while the TCRdb copy is restricted to in-frame clones and leaves out a portion. The table lists approximately 83,000 clones, around four fifths of them singletons, with about 8.4% in the top ten. The sample consisted of PBMCs, taken around atezolizumab (anti-PD-L1) treatment. Every receptor here comes from a man aged 70-80 years with urothelial cancer.

The chain carries TRBV7-7 and TRBJ2-3; 9 nucleotides align to TRBD2. V lost 5 bases to trimming and J lost 2 bases; unmatched junction nucleotides: 5. Germline V gene sequence: CDR1 SSHAT, CDR2 FNYEAQ (reference sequence). The CDR3 contains 15 residues. The CDR3 loop is CASSQGLAPTDTQYF. The CDR3 nucleotides are TGTGCCAGCAGCCAAGGACTAGCGCCCACAGATACGCAGTATTTT. The full variable domain, rest sourced from reference TRBV7-7 and TRBJ2-3, is GAGVSQSPRYKVTKRGQDVTLRCDPISSHATLYWYQQALGQGPEFLTYFNYEAQPDKSGLPSDRFSAERPEGSISTLTIQRTEQRDSAMYRCASSQGLAPTDTQYFGPGTRLTVL.

The chain carries TRBV10-1 and TRBJ1-1, with a weak D call TRBD1 (6 bases). Germline CDR1 reads WNHNN; CDR2 reads SYGVQD (reference sequence). The V and J ends lost 6 bases and 1 base respectively, with 9 bases between them. The CDR3 spans 13 residues. The chain's CDR3 is CASRVTGNTEAFF. The DNA for the CDR3 is TGCGCCAGCAGGGTGACAGGGAACACTGAAGCTTTCTTT.

J is TRBJ2-5 and V is TRBV21-1; TRBD2, as called in the table, went unchecked against the DNA. TRBV21-1 is a documented pseudogene. CDR3 length: 17 residues. CDR3 nucleotides: TGTGCCAGCAGCAAATGGGGGTCTAGCGGGCTCCAAGAGACCCAGTACTTC. As protein: CASSKWGSSGLQETQYF.

J is TRBJ2-1 and V is TRBV11-1, with 11 bases fitting TRBD2. This CDR3 has 15 amino acids. The ends lost 9 bases at V and 0 bases at J; junction bases unmatched: 4. Germline V lookup: CDR1 SGHAT, CDR2 FQDESV (reference sequence). CDR3 bases: TGTGCCAGTACGACTAGCGGGGACTCCTACAATGAGCAGTTCTTC. It specifies CASTTSGDSYNEQFF.

The V gene is TRBV7-8, the J gene TRBJ2-1; 10 bases match TRBD2. Per germline, CDR1 SGHVS and CDR2 FQNEAQ. The CDR3 runs 15 residues. V was clipped by 1 base and J by 7 bases; unmatched bases: 4. CDR3 region: CASSLGASGSNEQFF. The CDR3 nucleotides read TGTGCCAGCAGCTTAGGAGCTAGCGGGAGTAATGAGCAGTTCTTC.

The V gene is TRBV7-2, the J gene TRBJ1-1, with 7 bases fitting TRBD1. The germline gives CDR1 SGHTA, CDR2 FQGNSA. This CDR3 contains 15 residues. V lost 0 bases, J lost 12 bases, and 13 bases stayed unmatched. The CDR3 reads CASSLAVGAGGSPFF. The CDR3, as DNA: TGTGCCAGCAGCTTAGCGGTGGGGGCAGGGGGGAGCCCTTTCTTT. Drawing the rest from reference TRBV7-2 and TRBJ1-1, the complete variable domain is GAGVSQSPSNKVTEKGKDVELRCDPISGHTALYWYRQSLGQGLEFLIYFQGNSAPDKSGLPSDRFSAERTGGSVSTLTIQRTQQEDSAVYLCASSLAVGAGGSPFFGQGTRLTVV.

The chain combines TRBV7-2 with TRBJ1-2; D gene uncertain. Trimming removed 0 bases at V and 8 bases at J, with 10 bases between. The germline V gene has CDR1 SGHTA and CDR2 FQGNSA. The CDR3 totals 13 residues. The CDR3 spells CASSLAQLGGYTF. Written as DNA, the CDR3 is TGTGCCAGCAGCTTAGCGCAACTCGGGGGCTACACCTTC.

This clone is a singleton in its sample. This sequence joins TRBV6-1 and TRBJ2-7, with TRBD1 identical over 9 bases. With V trimmed by 2 bases and J by 5 bases, 10 bases remained unmatched. The CDR3 sequence is 16 residues long. Germline V CDR1 and CDR2: MNHNS, SASEGT. The CDR3 spells CASSELGDREWDEQYF. DNA for the CDR3: TGTGCCAGCAGTGAATTAGGGGACAGGGAATGGGACGAGCAGTACTTC.

The chain carries TRBV6-4 and TRBJ1-1; 7 bases match TRBD1. The germline gives CDR1 MRHNA, CDR2 SNTAGT. V was clipped by 3 bases and J by 4 bases; unmatched bases: 2. The CDR3 extends over 13 amino acids. CDR3 coding DNA: TGTGCCAGCAGTGAACAGGGGAGCACTGAAGCTTTCTTT. Amino acid sequence: CASSEQGSTEAFF.

This chain uses TRBV10-1 with TRBJ2-1; 11 bases agree with TRBD2. CDR3 size: 15 residues. The V gene's germline CDR1 is WNHNN and CDR2 SYGVQD (reference sequence). The junction had 6 bases not matched to a gene; V was cut back by 6 bases and J by 5 bases. The DNA for the CDR3 is TGCGCCAGCAGCCTACTAGCGGGGGCCCACAATGAGCAGTTCTTC. Its protein is CASSLLAGAHNEQFF.

J is TRBJ1-1 and V is TRBV4-2, with TRBD1 matching over 7 bases. The CDR3 is made up of 16 amino acids. V shed 1 base, J shed 5 bases, and the junction held 10 bases outside the gene matches. Germline V lookup: CDR1 LGHNA, CDR2 YNFKEQ. The DNA for the CDR3 is TGTGCCAGCAGCCAAGTTGGGGACAGCCAGGGGACTGAAGCTTTCTTT. Amino acids: CASSQVGDSQGTEAFF.

Comments on this clone: Its ends do not fully match the called genes, so a read error is possible. The chain employs TRBV7-7 and TRBJ2-5; the D is unclear. Germline CDR1 and CDR2: SSHAT and FNYEAQ (reference sequence). The CDR3 is 13 residues long. The CDR3 coding sequence is TGTGCTAGCAGCTTAGTCCCCGAAGAGACCCAGTACTTC. Translating gives CASSLVPEETQYF.

The chain combines TRBV19 with TRBJ2-3; D uncertain. Germline V gives CDR1 LNHDA, CDR2 SQIVND (reference sequence). V dropped 2 bases and J dropped 4 bases, with 7 bases sitting between them. The CDR3 is made up of 13 amino acids. The CDR3 bases are TGTGCCAGTAGTATAAATGCGGCAGATACGCAGTATTTT. Translating it yields CASSINAADTQYF.

This clone was detected a few times. This sequence joins TRBV14 and TRBJ1-1; D is undetermined. Germline CDR1 is SGHDN and CDR2 is FVKESK. Trimming removed 4 bases at V and 1 base at J, with 7 bases between. The CDR3 runs 13 residues. This CDR3 is CASSPLPNTEAFF. The CDR3 nucleotides read TGTGCCAGCAGCCCCCTCCCGAACACTGAAGCTTTCTTT.

The chain combines TRBV9 with TRBJ2-2; TRBD1 matches 9 bases. The trim removed 1 base at V and 7 bases at J, leaving 5 bases unmatched. The CDR3 totals 15 residues. Germline CDR1 reads SGDLS; CDR2 reads YYNGEE. In DNA form, the CDR3 reads TGTGCCAGCAGCGTAAGGACAGGGGCGGACGGGGAGCTGTTTTTT. Its translation is CASSVRTGADGELFF.

V is TRBV6-1 and J is TRBJ1-2; D not resolved. From germline, CDR1 is MNHNS and CDR2 SASEGT. The CDR3 consists of 13 residues. Trimming took 1 base from V and 4 from J, leaving 7 bases between them. The CDR3, as DNA: TGTGCCAGCAGTGAAGGGGGAGGCTATGGCTACACCTTC. This sequence encodes CASSEGGGYGYTF.

CDR3 amino acids: CASSPTNIQETQYF. For the CDR3, the DNA is TGTGCCAGCAGCCCTACGAATATCCAAGAGACCCAGTACTTC. The chain employs TRBV7-9 and TRBJ2-5; D is ambiguous. This CDR3 comprises 14 residues. Trimming took 5 bases from V and 1 from J, leaving 11 bases between them. The germline V gene has CDR1 SEHNR and CDR2 FQNEAQ (reference sequence).

This clone appeared a single time. The CDR3, as DNA: TGTGCCAGCAGCGCCAGTCCGAGCGGGGGTTACAATGAGCAGTTCTTC. Translated, it gives CASSASPSGGYNEQFF. The V call is TRBV7-3, the J call TRBJ2-1; 8 bases fit TRBD2. The V and J ends lost 5 bases and 4 bases, in that order; junction bases with no gene match: 10. Germline lookup yields CDR1 SGHTA and CDR2 FQGTGA. The CDR3 covers 16 residues.

The chain carries TRBV7-2 and TRBJ2-5; 8 bases are a match to TRBD1. The tail of the sequence fits TRBJ2-7 better, so the J call may be wrong. Germline loops: CDR1 SGHTA, CDR2 FQGNSA. The CDR3 contains 16 residues. The CDR3 loop reads CASSSPRTGSSYEQYF. For the CDR3, the DNA is TGTGCCAGCAGCTCTCCGAGGACAGGGAGCTCCTACGAGCAGTACTTC.

The rearrangement joins TRBV6-1 to TRBJ2-3; 7 positions match TRBD2. The CDR3 extends over 15 amino acids. Trimming took 4 bases from V and 4 from J; bases not matched to a gene: 8. Germline CDR1 and CDR2: MNHNS and SASEGT. CDR3 bases: TGTGCCAGCAGTGGACTAGCCCGAGAGGCAGATACGCAGTATTTT. Amino acid sequence: CASSGLAREADTQYF.

This clone was observed a single time. The CDR3 spells CAWSSDRTTSGNSYNEQFF. CDR3 in DNA: TGTGCCTGGAGTTCAGACAGGACCACTAGCGGTAACTCCTACAATGAGCAGTTCTTC. The rearrangement uses TRBV30 and TRBJ2-1, with 8 positions matching TRBD2. CDR1 and CDR2 from the germline V gene are GTSNPN and SVGIG (reference sequence). The J segment lost 0 bases and the V segment lost 2 bases, leaving 15 bases of the junction unmatched. The CDR3 spans 19 residues.

V and J are TRBV12-5 and TRBJ2-1; weak D call: TRBD2 (5 bases). V was trimmed by 4 bases and J by 4 bases, leaving 8 bases between them. Germline lookup yields CDR1 LGHNT and CDR2 FRNRAP. The CDR3 has 13 amino acids. In DNA, the CDR3 is TGTGCTAGTGGTTCTCCGGGGTACAATGAGCAGTTCTTC. Protein: CASGSPGYNEQFF.